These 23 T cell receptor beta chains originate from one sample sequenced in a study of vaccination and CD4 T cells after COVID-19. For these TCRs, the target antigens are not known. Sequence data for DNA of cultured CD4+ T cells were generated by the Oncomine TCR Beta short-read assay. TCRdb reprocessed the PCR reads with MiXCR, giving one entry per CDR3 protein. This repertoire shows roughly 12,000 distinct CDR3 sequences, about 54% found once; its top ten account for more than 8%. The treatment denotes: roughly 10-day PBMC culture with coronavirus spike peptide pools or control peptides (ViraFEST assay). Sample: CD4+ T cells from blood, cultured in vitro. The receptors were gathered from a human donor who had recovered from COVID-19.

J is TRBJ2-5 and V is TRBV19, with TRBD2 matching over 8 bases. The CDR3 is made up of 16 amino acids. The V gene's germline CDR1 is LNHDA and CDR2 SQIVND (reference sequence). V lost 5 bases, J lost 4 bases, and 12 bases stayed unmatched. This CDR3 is CASSSRTSYSTETQYF. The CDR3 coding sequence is TGTGCCAGTAGTTCCCGGACTAGCTATTCTACAGAGACCCAGTACTTC.

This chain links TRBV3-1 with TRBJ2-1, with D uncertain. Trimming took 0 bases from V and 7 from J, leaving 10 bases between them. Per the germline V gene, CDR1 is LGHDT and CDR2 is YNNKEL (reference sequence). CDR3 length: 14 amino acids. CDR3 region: CASSQEVSGNEQFF. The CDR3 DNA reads TGTGCCAGCAGCCAAGAAGTGTCGGGTAATGAGCAGTTCTTC.

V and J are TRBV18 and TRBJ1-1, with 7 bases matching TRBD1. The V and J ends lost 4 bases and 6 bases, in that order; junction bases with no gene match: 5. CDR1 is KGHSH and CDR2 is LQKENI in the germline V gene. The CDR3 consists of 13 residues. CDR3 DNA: TGTGCCAGCTCACGGGCTCAGGGGGCTGAAGCTTTCTTT. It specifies CASSRAQGAEAFF.

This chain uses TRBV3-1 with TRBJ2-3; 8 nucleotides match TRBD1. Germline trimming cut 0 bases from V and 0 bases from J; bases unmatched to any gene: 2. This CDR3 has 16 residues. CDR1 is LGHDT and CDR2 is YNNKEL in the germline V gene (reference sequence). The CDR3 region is CASSQEGQVSTDTQYF. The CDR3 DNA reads TGTGCCAGCAGCCAAGAGGGACAGGTCAGCACAGATACGCAGTATTTT.

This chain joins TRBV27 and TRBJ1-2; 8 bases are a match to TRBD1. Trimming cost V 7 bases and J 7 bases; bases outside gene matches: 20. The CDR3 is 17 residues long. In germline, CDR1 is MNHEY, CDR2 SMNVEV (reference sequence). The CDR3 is CASIRTWQGASSGGYTF. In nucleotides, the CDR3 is TGTGCCAGCATACGCACATGGCAGGGGGCGTCATCGGGTGGCTACACCTTC.

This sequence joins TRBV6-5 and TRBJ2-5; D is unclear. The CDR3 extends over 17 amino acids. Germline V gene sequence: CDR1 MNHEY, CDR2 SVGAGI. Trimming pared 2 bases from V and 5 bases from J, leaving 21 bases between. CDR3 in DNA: TGTGCCAGCAGTTACAATGTCCCCTATCTACCACCGGAGACCCAGTACTTC. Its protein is CASSYNVPYLPPETQYF.

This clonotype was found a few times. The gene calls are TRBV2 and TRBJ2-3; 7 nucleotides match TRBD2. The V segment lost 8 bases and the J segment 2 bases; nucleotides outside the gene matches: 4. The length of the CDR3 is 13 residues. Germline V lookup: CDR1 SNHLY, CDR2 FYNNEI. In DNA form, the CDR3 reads TGTGCCAGCGGGCGGGGGAACACAGATACGCAGTATTTT. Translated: CASGRGNTDTQYF.

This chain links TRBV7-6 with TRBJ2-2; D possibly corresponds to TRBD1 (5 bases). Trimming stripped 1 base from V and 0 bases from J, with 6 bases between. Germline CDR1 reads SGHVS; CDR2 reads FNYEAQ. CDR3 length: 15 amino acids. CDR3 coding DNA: TGTGCCAGCAGCTTAGTGACAGCGAACACCGGGGAGCTGTTTTTT. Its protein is CASSLVTANTGELFF.

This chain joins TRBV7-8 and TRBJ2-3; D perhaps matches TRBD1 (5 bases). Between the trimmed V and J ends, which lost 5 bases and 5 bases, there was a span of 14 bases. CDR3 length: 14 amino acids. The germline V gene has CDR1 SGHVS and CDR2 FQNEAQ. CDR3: CASSEDSAGDTQYF. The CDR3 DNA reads TGTGCCAGCAGCGAAGACAGTGCAGGAGATACGCAGTATTTT.

CDR3 nucleotide sequence: TGTGCCAGCAGAAACAGAAACCTCGTCTACGAGCAGTACTTC. Amino acid sequence: CASRNRNLVYEQYF. The chain couples TRBV6-2 or TRBV6-3 to TRBJ2-7; D unclear. Germline V CDR1 and CDR2: MNHEY, SVGEGT. The CDR3 contains 14 residues. V dropped 6 bases and J dropped 3 bases, with 15 bases sitting between them.

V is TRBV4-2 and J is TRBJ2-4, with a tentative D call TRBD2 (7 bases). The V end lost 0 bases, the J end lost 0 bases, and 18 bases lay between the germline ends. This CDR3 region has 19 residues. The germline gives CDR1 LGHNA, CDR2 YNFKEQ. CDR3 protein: CASSQDRGVGGRAKNIQYF. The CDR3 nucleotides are TGTGCCAGCAGCCAAGATCGGGGGGTCGGGGGCCGAGCCAAAAACATTCAGTACTTC.

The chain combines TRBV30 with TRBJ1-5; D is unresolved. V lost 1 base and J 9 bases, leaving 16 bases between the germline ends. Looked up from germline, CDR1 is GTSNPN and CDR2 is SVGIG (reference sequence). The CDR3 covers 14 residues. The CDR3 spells CAWSALLESWPQHF. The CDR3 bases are TGTGCCTGGAGTGCCCTTTTGGAGTCATGGCCCCAGCATTTT.

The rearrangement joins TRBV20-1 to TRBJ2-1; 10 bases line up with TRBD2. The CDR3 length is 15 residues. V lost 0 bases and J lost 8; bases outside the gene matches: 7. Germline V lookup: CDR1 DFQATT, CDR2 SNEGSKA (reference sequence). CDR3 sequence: CSARDASSGRDEQFF. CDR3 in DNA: TGCAGTGCTAGAGATGCGTCTAGCGGGAGAGATGAGCAGTTCTTC.

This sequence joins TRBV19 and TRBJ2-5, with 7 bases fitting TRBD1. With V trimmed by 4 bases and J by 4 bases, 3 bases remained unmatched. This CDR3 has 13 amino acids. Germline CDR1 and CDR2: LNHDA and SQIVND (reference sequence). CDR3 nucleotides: TGTGCCAGTAGTACGGGACAGAGAGAGACCCAGTACTTC. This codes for CASSTGQRETQYF. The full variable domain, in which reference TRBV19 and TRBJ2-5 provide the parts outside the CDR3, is DGGITQSPKYLFRKEGQNVTLSCEQNLNHDAMYWYRQDPGQGLRLIYYSQIVNDFQKGDIAEGYSVSREKKESFPLTVTSAQKNPTAFYLCASSTGQRETQYFGPGTRLLVL.

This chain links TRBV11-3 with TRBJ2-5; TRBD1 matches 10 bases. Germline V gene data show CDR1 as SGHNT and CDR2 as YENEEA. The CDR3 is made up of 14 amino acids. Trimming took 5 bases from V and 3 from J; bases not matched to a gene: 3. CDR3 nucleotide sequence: TGTGCCAGCAGCACCGGGACAGGGGAAGAGACCCAGTACTTC. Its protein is CASSTGTGEETQYF. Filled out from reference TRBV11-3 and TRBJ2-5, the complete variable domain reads EAGVVQSPRYKIIEKKQPVAFWCNPISGHNTLYWYLQNLGQGPELLIRYENEEAVDDSQLPKDRFSAERLKGVDSTLKIQPAELGDSAVYLCASSTGTGEETQYFGPGTRLLVL.

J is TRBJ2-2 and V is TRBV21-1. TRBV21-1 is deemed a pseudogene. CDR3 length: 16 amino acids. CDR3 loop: CASSKASFLLTGELFF. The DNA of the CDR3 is TGTGCCAGCAGCAAAGCGTCATTCCTTCTCACCGGGGAGCTGTTTTTT.

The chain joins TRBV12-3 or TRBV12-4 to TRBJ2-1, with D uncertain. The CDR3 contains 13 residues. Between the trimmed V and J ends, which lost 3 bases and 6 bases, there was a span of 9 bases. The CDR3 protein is CASSFGHGNEQFF. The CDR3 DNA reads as TGTGCCAGCAGTTTCGGGCACGGCAATGAGCAGTTCTTC.

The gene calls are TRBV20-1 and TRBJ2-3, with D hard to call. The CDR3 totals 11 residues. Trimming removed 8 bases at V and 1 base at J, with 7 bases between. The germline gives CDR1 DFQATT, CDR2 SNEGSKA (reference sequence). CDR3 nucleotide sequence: TGCAGTATGATGGGCACAGATACGCAGTATTTT. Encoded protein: CSMMGTDTQYF.

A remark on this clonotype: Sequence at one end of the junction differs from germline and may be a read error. The CDR3 DNA sequence: TGTGCTAGCAGCTTAGAGATGCAGGATACGCAGTATTTT. The encoded protein is CASSLEMQDTQYF. This chain uses TRBV7-7 with TRBJ2-3; D gene uncertain. The CDR3 spans 13 residues. Germline-derived CDR1 and CDR2 are SSHAT and FNYEAQ (reference sequence). The entire variable domain, with the rest obtained from reference TRBV7-7 and TRBJ2-3, is as follows: GAGVSQSPRYKVTKRGQDVTLRCDPISSHATLYWYQQALGQGPEFLTYFNYEAQPDKSGLPSDRFSAERPEGSISTLTIQRTEQRDSAMYRCASSLEMQDTQYFGPGTRLTVL.

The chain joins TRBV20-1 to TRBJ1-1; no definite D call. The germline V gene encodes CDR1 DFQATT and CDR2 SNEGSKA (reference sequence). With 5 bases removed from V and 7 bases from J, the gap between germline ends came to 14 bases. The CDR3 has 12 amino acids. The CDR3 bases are TGCAGTGCTGTCCCTTGGGAAAGTGAAGCTTTCTTT. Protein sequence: CSAVPWESEAFF.

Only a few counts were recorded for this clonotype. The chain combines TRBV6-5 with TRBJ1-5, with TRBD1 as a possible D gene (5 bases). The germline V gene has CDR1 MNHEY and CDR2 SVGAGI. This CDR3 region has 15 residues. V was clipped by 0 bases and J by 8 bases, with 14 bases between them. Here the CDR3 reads CASSYSGARLEPQHF. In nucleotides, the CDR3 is TGTGCCAGCAGTTACTCAGGGGCCCGACTTGAGCCCCAGCATTTT.

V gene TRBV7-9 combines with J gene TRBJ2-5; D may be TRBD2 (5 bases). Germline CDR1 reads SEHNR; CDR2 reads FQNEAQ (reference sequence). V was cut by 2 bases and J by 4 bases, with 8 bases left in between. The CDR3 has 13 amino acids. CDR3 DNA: TGTGCCAGCAGCTTAACTAGGGCAGAGACCCAGTACTTC. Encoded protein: CASSLTRAETQYF. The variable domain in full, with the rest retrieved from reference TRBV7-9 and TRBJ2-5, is DTGVSQNPRHKITKRGQNVTFRCDPISEHNRLYWYRQTLGQGPEFLTYFQNEAQLEKSRLLSDRFSAERPKGSFSTLEIQRTEQGDSAMYLCASSLTRAETQYFGPGTRLLVL.

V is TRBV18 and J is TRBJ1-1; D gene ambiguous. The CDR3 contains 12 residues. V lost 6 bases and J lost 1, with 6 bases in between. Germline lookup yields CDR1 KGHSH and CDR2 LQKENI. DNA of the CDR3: TGTGCCAGCTCGCGACAGAACACTGAAGCTTTCTTT. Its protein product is CASSRQNTEAFF.